This passage covers 18 T cell receptor beta chains from one sample sequenced in a study of T cell responses to AZD1222 COVID-19 vaccine. Measured with immunoSEQ multiplex PCR; TCRdb has only the in-frame clones, and not every one. The sample holds some 170,000 clones, roughly nine tenths seen once. The source was peripheral blood, collected on day 0 of AZD1222 vaccination. The receptors were gathered from an adult in good health.

V usage is TRBV28 and J usage is TRBJ1-2, with D maybe TRBD1 (6 bases). In germline, CDR1 is MDHEN, CDR2 SYDVKM. There are 14 residues in the CDR3. V lost 7 bases, J lost 5 bases, and 17 bases lay in between. CDR3 in amino acids: CASNSGGAGYGYTF. CDR3 coding DNA: TGTGCCAGCAATTCGGGGGGCGCTGGGTATGGCTACACCTTC.

The V call is TRBV5-6, the J call TRBJ1-5, with D tentatively TRBD1 (5 bases). The CDR3 runs 14 residues. Germline V gene lookup returns CDR1 SGHDT and CDR2 YYEEEE. The V and J ends lost 4 bases and 3 bases respectively, with 11 bases between them. The CDR3 region is CASSTGPNNQPQHF. The CDR3 coding sequence is TGTGCCAGCAGCACAGGACCGAACAATCAGCCCCAGCATTTT.

This sequence joins TRBV24-1 and TRBJ2-7, with 7 bases fitting TRBD1. Looked up from germline, CDR1 is KGHDR and CDR2 is SFDVKD. This CDR3 comprises 16 residues. The V gene end was trimmed by 2 bases and the J gene end by 1 base; junction bases not matched to a gene: 7. The CDR3 loop reads CATSDSRDRSSYEQYV. DNA for the CDR3: TGTGCCACCAGTGATTCCCGGGACAGATCTTCCTACGAGCAGTACGTC.

The V gene is TRBV19, the J gene TRBJ1-3, with 8 bases identical to TRBD1. The V segment lost 6 bases and the J segment 2 bases; nucleotides outside the gene matches: 3. This CDR3 has 14 residues. The V gene's germline CDR1 is LNHDA and CDR2 SQIVND (reference sequence). The CDR3 loop reads CASRAQGAGNTIYF. The CDR3 DNA follows: TGTGCCAGTAGGGCACAGGGGGCTGGAAACACCATATATTTT.

V gene TRBV13 combines with J gene TRBJ1-5; possibly TRBD1 for D (6 bases). The V and J ends lost 4 bases and 7 bases respectively, with 14 bases between them. The CDR3 is made up of 14 amino acids. The V gene's germline CDR1 is PRHDT and CDR2 FYEKMQ (reference sequence). The CDR3 loop is CASSYGRGAQPQHF. In nucleotides, the CDR3 is TGTGCCAGCAGCTACGGACGGGGGGCCCAGCCCCAGCATTTT.

V and J are TRBV4-1 and TRBJ2-7; D may be TRBD1 (7 bases). V lost 1 base to trimming and J lost 1 base, with 20 bases between them. Germline V gene lookup returns CDR1 MGHRA and CDR2 YSYEKL. The CDR3 is 18 residues long. CDR3 DNA: TGCGCCAGCAGCCAAGTTTCGGGGGCGGGGACAGCTTCCTACGAGCAGTACTTC. This translates into CASSQVSGAGTASYEQYF.

For the CDR3, the DNA is TGTGCCAGCAGCTTAGCCTCCGGGACGGCCTCCTACGAGCAGTACTTC. This encodes CASSLASGTASYEQYF. The chain couples TRBV7-9 to TRBJ2-7; D assignment may be TRBD1 or TRBD2 (5 bases each). CDR1 is SEHNR, CDR2 FQNEAQ, per germline (reference sequence). Trimming removed 0 bases from V and 0 bases from J, with 12 bases in between. The CDR3 contains 16 residues. Full variable domain (missing parts from reference TRBV7-9 and TRBJ2-7): DTGVSQNPRHKITKRGQNVTFRCDPISEHNRLYWYRQTLGQGPEFLTYFQNEAQLEKSRLLSDRFSAERPKGSFSTLEIQRTEQGDSAMYLCASSLASGTASYEQYFGPGTRLTVT.

This clone has only one observation. V usage is TRBV5-1 and J usage is TRBJ1-1; perhaps TRBD1 as D (6 bases). The CDR3 runs to 15 residues. V dropped 4 bases and J dropped 4 bases, with 17 bases sitting between them. Germline loops: CDR1 SGHRS, CDR2 YFSETQ. The CDR3 protein is CASSLLQGSITEAFF. As DNA, the CDR3 is TGCGCCAGCAGCCTACTACAGGGTTCGATCACTGAAGCTTTCTTT.

This clone was seen a few times. DNA of the CDR3: TGTGCCAGCAGCGCTAGCGGGAGTGACTACAATGAGCAGTTCTTC. Its translation: CASSASGSDYNEQFF. The V call is TRBV9, the J call TRBJ2-1; 10 bases align to TRBD2. Germline assignment: CDR1 SGDLS and CDR2 YYNGEE. The V segment lost 3 bases and the J segment 3 bases; nucleotides outside the gene matches: 3. The CDR3 runs 15 residues.

This clone was seen once. This chain uses TRBV5-1 with TRBJ1-2; tentatively, D is TRBD1 (5 bases). This CDR3 region has 14 residues. The germline V gene has CDR1 SGHRS and CDR2 YFSETQ. With 3 bases removed from V and 6 bases from J, the gap between germline ends came to 15 bases. CDR3 sequence (DNA): TGCGCCAGCAGCTCGGGGACGGCCCTTGATGGCTACACCTTC. Translating it yields CASSSGTALDGYTF.

This rearrangement joins TRBV6-5 to TRBJ2-1; 9 bases line up with TRBD2. Trimming cost V 5 bases and J 5 bases; bases outside gene matches: 4. CDR3 length: 14 residues. CDR1 is MNHEY, CDR2 SVGAGI, per germline. Written as DNA, the CDR3 is TGTGCCAGCAGTCTAGCGGGATATAACAATGAGCAGTTCTTC. As protein: CASSLAGYNNEQFF.

The chain links TRBV4-3 to TRBJ1-5; D is uncertain. With 0 bases removed from V and 7 bases from J, the gap between germline ends came to 13 bases. This CDR3 has 15 amino acids. Germline V gene sequence: CDR1 LGHNA, CDR2 YSLEER. CDR3 coding DNA: TGCGCCAGCAGCCAAGAGGGAGGATACGGGCAGCCCCAGCATTTT. It translates to CASSQEGGYGQPQHF.

The chain couples TRBV6-5 to TRBJ1-1; 8 bases agree with TRBD1. Trimming removed 4 bases from V and 0 bases from J; junction bases left unmatched: 4. Germline V gene data show CDR1 as MNHEY and CDR2 as SVGAGI. CDR3 length equals 15 residues. The CDR3 reads CASSSGTGLNTEAFF. For the CDR3, the DNA is TGTGCCAGCAGTTCCGGGACAGGCCTGAACACTGAAGCTTTCTTT.

This clone was recorded a few times. The CDR3 loop reads CASSFTDLGYTF. DNA of the CDR3: TGTGCCAGCAGCTTTACGGATTTAGGCTACACCTTC. V is TRBV5-4 and J is TRBJ1-2; D unclear. The CDR3 extends over 12 amino acids. Germline V gene data show CDR1 as SGHNT and CDR2 as YYREEE (reference sequence). Trimming shortened V by 2 bases and J by 8 bases, and 10 bases separated the two germline ends.

The V call is TRBV29-1, the J call TRBJ2-2; D is uncertain. V was pared by 4 bases and J by 7 bases, with 10 bases between. Germline CDR1 SQVTM, CDR2 ANQGSEA. The CDR3 is made up of 12 amino acids. Written as DNA, the CDR3 is TGCAGCGTTGGTGACCAGTTCGGGGAGCTGTTTTTT. This sequence encodes CSVGDQFGELFF.

The chain joins TRBV28 to TRBJ1-2; D perhaps matches TRBD1 (5 bases). The CDR3 is made up of 11 amino acids. V shed 10 bases and J shed 4 bases, with 10 bases lying between them. Germline loops: CDR1 MDHEN, CDR2 SYDVKM. The CDR3 region is CATQGRYGYTF. CDR3 nucleotides: TGTGCCACGCAGGGACGCTATGGCTACACCTTC.

The chain couples TRBV19 to TRBJ2-1; 8 positions match TRBD1. Losses at the gene ends were 11 bases for V and 5 bases for J; bases not matched to a gene: 11. The germline gives CDR1 LNHDA, CDR2 SQIVND (reference sequence). This CDR3 is 14 amino acids long. Written as DNA, the CDR3 is TGTGCCTCTTCCTACCGGGACAGGAACAATGAGCAGTTCTTC. Translation gives CASSYRDRNNEQFF.

The chain has TRBV16 and TRBJ2-3, with D perhaps TRBD2 (6 bases). The CDR3 contains 16 residues. Trimming took 0 bases from V and 3 from J, leaving 13 bases between them. The germline V gene has CDR1 KGHSY and CDR2 FQNENV. The CDR3 region has the DNA TGTGCCAGCAGCCAATCGGGCGGGGCAGTAACAGATACGCAGTATTTT. Protein sequence: CASSQSGGAVTDTQYF.